The 21 T cell receptor beta chains presented below share a single source sample, sequenced in a study of blood T cell repertoires in COVID-19. Generated by immunoSEQ multiplex PCR, the TCRdb table keeps only in-frame clones and is missing some. This sample yields about 220,000 clones, of which around 80% are seen a single time; roughly 13% belongs to the top ten. Source material: peripheral blood. These receptor sequences come from a human donor in a cohort sampled during active COVID-19.

This clone was seen only a few times. The rearrangement links TRBV19 to TRBJ2-1; 11 bases line up with TRBD1. CDR1 LNHDA and CDR2 SQIVND come from the germline V gene (reference sequence). The junction had 11 bases not matched to a gene; V was cut back by 7 bases and J by 6 bases. This CDR3 has 16 amino acids. The CDR3 DNA is TGTGCCAGTAAATATAGCTGGGGGACAGGGGGCAATGAGCAGTTCTTC. Its translation: CASKYSWGTGGNEQFF.

The V and J genes are TRBV15 and TRBJ1-2; 8 nucleotides match TRBD1. The junction had 2 bases not matched to a gene; V was cut back by 0 bases and J by 2 bases. The CDR3 has 15 amino acids. Germline loops: CDR1 LNHNV, CDR2 YYDKDF (reference sequence). This chain's CDR3 is CATSRDQGANYGYTF. CDR3 bases: TGTGCCACCAGCAGAGATCAGGGGGCAAACTATGGCTACACCTTC.

With respect to this clone: The sample carries other DNA sequences with the same CDR3. The genes are TRBV19 and TRBJ1-6; 8 nucleotides line up with TRBD1. V was clipped by 2 bases and J by 9 bases; unmatched bases: 6. Germline V lookup: CDR1 LNHDA, CDR2 SQIVND (reference sequence). The CDR3 extends over 15 amino acids. CDR3 bases: TGTGCCAGTAGTATACAGACAGGGGACGGTTCACCCCTCCACTTT. This gives the protein CASSIQTGDGSPLHF.

V usage is TRBV4-2 and J usage is TRBJ1-5; D not certain. V was shortened by 4 bases and J by 3 bases, with 19 bases between the two germline ends. CDR1 is LGHNA, CDR2 YNFKEQ, per germline. The CDR3 has 17 residues. CDR3 protein: CASSPGLELSINQPQHF. The CDR3 bases are TGTGCCAGCAGCCCCGGGTTAGAACTTTCCATCAATCAGCCCCAGCATTTT.

The gene calls are TRBV27 and TRBJ1-4, with 7 positions matching TRBD1. CDR3 size: 14 residues. With V trimmed by 5 bases and J by 3 bases, 3 bases remained unmatched. Germline V gives CDR1 MNHEY, CDR2 SMNVEV (reference sequence). CDR3 region: CASSTQGANEKLFF. The CDR3 nucleotides are TGTGCCAGCAGTACCCAGGGGGCTAATGAAAAACTGTTTTTT.

J is TRBJ1-1 and V is TRBV5-1, with 7 bases lining up with TRBD1. Unmatched junction bases numbered 11, after V lost 6 bases and J lost 6 bases. Germline loops: CDR1 SGHRS, CDR2 YFSETQ. The CDR3 totals 14 residues. This chain's CDR3 is CASKLTGTEPEAFF. In DNA form, the CDR3 reads TGCGCCAGCAAGCTTACCGGGACAGAGCCTGAAGCTTTCTTT.

The chain combines TRBV28 with TRBJ1-3, with D possibly matching TRBD1 (5 bases). The CDR3 covers 15 residues. V was shortened by 3 bases and J by 2 bases, with 11 bases between the two germline ends. Germline assignment: CDR1 MDHEN and CDR2 SYDVKM. CDR3 sequence reads: CASSLPGSTGNTIYF. The CDR3 bases are TGTGCCAGCAGTTTGCCAGGGTCCACTGGAAACACCATATATTTT.

This chain links TRBV3-1 (or the pseudogene TRBV3-2) with TRBJ2-3; 10 positions agree with TRBD2. Germline loops: CDR1 LGHDT, CDR2 YNNKEL (reference sequence). There are 16 residues in the CDR3. V shed 4 bases and J 4 bases; nucleotides not matched to a gene: 8. CDR3 protein: CASSLKAGGLADTQYF. CDR3 DNA: TGTGCCAGCAGCCTTAAAGCGGGGGGGTTGGCAGATACGCAGTATTTT.

The V gene is TRBV5-6, the J gene TRBJ2-3, with unresolved D. Trimming shortened V by 4 bases and J by 4 bases, and 16 bases separated the two germline ends. The CDR3 totals 15 residues. The germline gives CDR1 SGHDT, CDR2 YYEEEE. CDR3 in DNA: TGTGCCAGCAGCCCCCGCGGCCCGCTGGCAGATACGCAGTATTTT. Translation gives CASSPRGPLADTQYF.

The chain joins TRBV4-2 to TRBJ1-2, with no clear D. Germline V CDR1 and CDR2: LGHNA, YNFKEQ. Trimming removed 0 bases at V and 5 bases at J, with 10 bases between. The CDR3 contains 14 residues. CDR3 DNA sequence: TGTGCCAGCAGCCAAGAAGAGCGGGGTTATGGCTACACCTTC. Residues: CASSQEERGYGYTF.

CDR3 bases: TGCGCCAGCAGCTTTCGGGACACGAACACTGAAGCTTTCTTT. Amino acid sequence: CASSFRDTNTEAFF. J is TRBJ1-1 and V is TRBV5-1, with a possible D match to TRBD1 (6 bases). Trimming left V 2 bases short and J 1 base short, with 9 bases between. Germline lookup yields CDR1 SGHRS and CDR2 YFSETQ. The CDR3 is 14 amino acids.

The chain carries TRBV6-6 and TRBJ2-4, with 9 positions matching TRBD1. The CDR3 sequence is 16 residues long. The V gene end was trimmed by 7 bases and the J gene end by 8 bases; junction bases not matched to a gene: 15. Germline V CDR1 and CDR2: MNHNY, SVGAGI (reference sequence). The CDR3 loop is CASKGQGVEFRDIQYF. In DNA, the CDR3 is TGTGCCAGCAAGGGACAGGGAGTTGAATTTAGGGACATTCAGTACTTC.

The CDR3 nucleotides read TGTGCCAGCAGCAGAACTCTTGACAGTAGGGGAAACTACGAGCAGTACTTC. As protein: CASSRTLDSRGNYEQYF. V usage is TRBV6-2 or TRBV6-3 and J usage is TRBJ2-7, with a weak D call TRBD1 (5 bases). Germline V gene data show CDR1 as MNHEY and CDR2 as SVGEGT. The germline V and J ends were trimmed by 6 bases and 3 bases, with 24 bases remaining between them. The CDR3 runs to 17 residues.

CDR3 protein: CASEKSRNTEAFF. In DNA, the CDR3 is TGTGCCAGTGAGAAGAGTAGGAACACTGAAGCTTTCTTT. The chain couples TRBV19 to TRBJ1-1, with D unclear. CDR3 length: 13 amino acids. Germline V gene lookup returns CDR1 LNHDA and CDR2 SQIVND (reference sequence). Trimming left V 8 bases short and J 1 base short, with 11 bases between. Based on the CDR3 plus reference TRBV19 and TRBJ1-1, the full variable domain is DGGITQSPKYLFRKEGQNVTLSCEQNLNHDAMYWYRQDPGQGLRLIYYSQIVNDFQKGDIAEGYSVSREKKESFPLTVTSAQKNPTAFYLCASEKSRNTEAFFGQGTRLTVV.

In DNA form, the CDR3 reads TGTGCCAGCAGTTTTGCCGAGCCCCAGTACTTC. Translated: CASSFAEPQYF. The V gene is TRBV28, the J gene TRBJ2-5; no firm D call. CDR1 and CDR2 (germline): MDHEN, SYDVKM. The length of the CDR3 is 11 residues. V was trimmed by 3 bases and J by 9 bases, leaving 8 bases between them.

As to this clone: The junction departs from germline at one end; a sequencing error may be responsible. The chain is built from TRBV7-7 and TRBJ2-5; 11 bases are shared with TRBD2. Germline V gene lookup returns CDR1 SSHAT and CDR2 FNYEAQ (reference sequence). The CDR3 extends over 15 amino acids. In nucleotides, the CDR3 is TGTGCTAGCAGCTTTAGCGGGGGGGCCTGGGAGACCCAGTACTTC. This sequence encodes CASSFSGGAWETQYF.

The J gene is TRBJ2-1, the V gene TRBV11-3; D remains ambiguous. Germline V gives CDR1 SGHNT, CDR2 YENEEA. The germline V and J ends were trimmed by 1 base and 10 bases, with 5 bases remaining between them. The CDR3 extends over 11 amino acids. In DNA form, the CDR3 reads TGTGCCAGCAGCTTAGGCAGGGAGCAGTTCTTC. Encoded protein: CASSLGREQFF.

V is TRBV6-1 and J is TRBJ1-3, with unresolved D. This CDR3 has 15 residues. With 1 base removed from V and 0 bases from J, the gap between germline ends came to 7 bases. CDR1 MNHNS and CDR2 SASEGT come from the germline V gene. The CDR3 sequence: CASSEVTVSGNTIYF. Here the CDR3 DNA reads TGTGCCAGCAGTGAAGTTACGGTCTCTGGAAACACCATATATTTT.

The chain uses TRBV30 and TRBJ1-4; D unresolved. This CDR3 has 13 residues. Germline V CDR1 and CDR2: GTSNPN, SVGIG (reference sequence). With 3 bases removed from V and 7 bases from J, the gap between germline ends came to 12 bases. CDR3 nucleotides: TGTGCCTGGAGCCCATCCGGTTCTGAAAAACTGTTTTTT. Translation: CAWSPSGSEKLFF.

The chain couples TRBV7-9 to TRBJ1-6; 11 positions match TRBD1. CDR1 SEHNR and CDR2 FQNEAQ come from the germline V gene (reference sequence). The CDR3 spans 18 residues. Unmatched junction bases numbered 14, after V lost 4 bases and J lost 9 bases. This CDR3 is CASSSEPGQGAFGSPLHF. Written as DNA, the CDR3 is TGTGCCAGCAGCTCGGAACCTGGACAGGGGGCCTTCGGTTCACCCCTCCACTTT.

V and J are TRBV6-5 and TRBJ2-7; possible D gene TRBD1, 6 bases. Trimming took off 8 bases at V and 4 bases at J, with 18 bases between the two ends. The V gene's germline CDR1 is MNHEY and CDR2 SVGAGI. The length of the CDR3 is 14 residues. The CDR3 region is CASQEYTGLYEQYF. CDR3 sequence (DNA): TGTGCCAGCCAGGAGTACACAGGGCTTTACGAGCAGTACTTC.